The clone carrying this T cell receptor (beta chain) appeared a few times. The sample comes from a study of identical twins. The trim removed 8 bases at V and 5 bases at J, leaving 13 bases unmatched. Germline CDR1 and CDR2: SNHLY and FYNNEI. The CDR3 is made up of 15 amino acids. One entry per CDR3 protein, called by TCRdb with MiXCR from the 5' RACE reads. The sample lists around 490,000 distinct CDR3 sequences; approximately 16% were seen once. This sample was also put to use in a study of yellow fever vaccine responses in identical twins.

The receptor's source is a woman under 30 in good health. Sequencing was carried out using CD4+ T cells sorted from blood. V gene TRBV2 combines with J gene TRBJ1-1; the match to TRBD1 covers 8 bases. This CDR3 reads CASEGQGLLVTEAFF. DNA of the CDR3: TGTGCCAGCGAAGGACAGGGTTTGTTAGTAACTGAAGCTTTCTTT.